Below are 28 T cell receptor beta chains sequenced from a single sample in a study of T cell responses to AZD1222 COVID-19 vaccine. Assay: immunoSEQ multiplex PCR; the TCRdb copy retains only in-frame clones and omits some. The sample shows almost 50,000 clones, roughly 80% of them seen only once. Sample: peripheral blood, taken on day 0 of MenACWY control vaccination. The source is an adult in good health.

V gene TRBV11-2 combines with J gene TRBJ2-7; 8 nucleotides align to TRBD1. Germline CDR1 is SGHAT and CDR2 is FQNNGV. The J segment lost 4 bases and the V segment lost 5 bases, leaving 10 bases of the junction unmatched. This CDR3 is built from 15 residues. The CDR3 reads CASSQTDRGIYEQYF. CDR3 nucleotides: TGTGCCAGCAGCCAAACCGACAGGGGCATATACGAGCAGTACTTC.

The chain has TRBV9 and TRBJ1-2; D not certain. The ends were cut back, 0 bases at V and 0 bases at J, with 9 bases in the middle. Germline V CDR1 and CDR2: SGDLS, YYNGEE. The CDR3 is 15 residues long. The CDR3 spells CASSVEDGPNYGYTF. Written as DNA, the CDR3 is TGTGCCAGCAGCGTAGAGGACGGCCCTAACTATGGCTACACCTTC.

The CDR3 DNA reads as TGTGCCAGCAGCTTGACGGCGGGGACTGAAGCTTTCTTT. Its translation is CASSLTAGTEAFF. The chain carries TRBV13 and TRBJ1-1; D not certain. Germline lookup yields CDR1 PRHDT and CDR2 FYEKMQ (reference sequence). Trimming took 3 bases from V and 5 from J, leaving 10 bases between them. The CDR3 is 13 amino acids.

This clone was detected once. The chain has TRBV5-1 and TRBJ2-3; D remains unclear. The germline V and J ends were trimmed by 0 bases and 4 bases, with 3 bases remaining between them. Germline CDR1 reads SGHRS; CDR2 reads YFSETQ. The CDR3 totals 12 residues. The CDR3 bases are TGCGCCAGCAGCTTGGCTGCAGATACGCAGTATTTT. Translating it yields CASSLAADTQYF.

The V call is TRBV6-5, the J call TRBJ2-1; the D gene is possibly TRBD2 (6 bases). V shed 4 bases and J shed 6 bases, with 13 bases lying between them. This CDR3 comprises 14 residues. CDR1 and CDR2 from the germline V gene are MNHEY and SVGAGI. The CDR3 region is CASSLRGLSNEQFF. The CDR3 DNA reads TGTGCCAGCAGTTTGCGGGGCCTTAGCAATGAGCAGTTCTTC.

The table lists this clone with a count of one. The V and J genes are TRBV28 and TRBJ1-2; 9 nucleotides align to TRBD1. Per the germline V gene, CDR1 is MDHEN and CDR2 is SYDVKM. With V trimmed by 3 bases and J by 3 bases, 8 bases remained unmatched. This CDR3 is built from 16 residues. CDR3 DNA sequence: TGTGCCAGCAGTTTCTCCGGGACAGGGCTTTACTATGGCTACACCTTC. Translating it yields CASSFSGTGLYYGYTF.

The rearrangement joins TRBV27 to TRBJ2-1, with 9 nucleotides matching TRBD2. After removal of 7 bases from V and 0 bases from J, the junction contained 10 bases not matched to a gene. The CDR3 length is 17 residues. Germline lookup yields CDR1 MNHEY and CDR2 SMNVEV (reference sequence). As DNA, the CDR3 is TGTGCCAGCACCCCTAGCGGGGTCAAGAGCTCCTACAATGAGCAGTTCTTC. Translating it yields CASTPSGVKSSYNEQFF.

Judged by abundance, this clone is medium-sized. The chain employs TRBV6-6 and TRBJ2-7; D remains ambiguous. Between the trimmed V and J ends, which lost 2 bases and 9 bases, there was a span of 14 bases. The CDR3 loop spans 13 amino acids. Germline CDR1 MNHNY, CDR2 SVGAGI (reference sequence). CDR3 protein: CASSYADLAAQYV. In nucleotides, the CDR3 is TGTGCCAGCAGTTACGCGGATTTGGCGGCGCAGTACGTC.

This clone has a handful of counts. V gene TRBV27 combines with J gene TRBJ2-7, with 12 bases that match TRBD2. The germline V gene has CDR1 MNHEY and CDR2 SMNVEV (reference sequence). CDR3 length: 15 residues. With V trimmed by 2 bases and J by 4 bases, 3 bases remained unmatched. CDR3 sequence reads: CASSLLAGGIYEQYV. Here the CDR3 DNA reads TGTGCCAGCAGTTTACTAGCGGGGGGGATTTACGAGCAGTACGTC.

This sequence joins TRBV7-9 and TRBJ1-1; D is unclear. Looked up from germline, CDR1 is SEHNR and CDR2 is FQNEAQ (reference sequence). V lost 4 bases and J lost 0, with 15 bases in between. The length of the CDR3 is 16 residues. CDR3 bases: TGTGCCAGCAGCTGGGCCCCAATCTCAATGAACACTGAAGCTTTCTTT. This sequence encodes CASSWAPISMNTEAFF.

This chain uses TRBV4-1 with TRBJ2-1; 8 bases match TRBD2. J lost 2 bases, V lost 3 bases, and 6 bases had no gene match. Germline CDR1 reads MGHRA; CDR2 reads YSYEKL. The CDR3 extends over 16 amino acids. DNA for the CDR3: TGCGCCAGCAGCCAGCTCACTAGCGGCGCCTACAATGAGCAGTTCTTC. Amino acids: CASSQLTSGAYNEQFF.

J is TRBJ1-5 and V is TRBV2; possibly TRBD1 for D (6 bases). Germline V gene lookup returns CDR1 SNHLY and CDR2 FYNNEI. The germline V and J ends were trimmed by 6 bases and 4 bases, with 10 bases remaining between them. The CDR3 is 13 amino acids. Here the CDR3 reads CASRERGNQPQHF. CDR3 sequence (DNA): TGTGCCAGCAGAGAGAGGGGGAATCAGCCCCAGCATTTT.

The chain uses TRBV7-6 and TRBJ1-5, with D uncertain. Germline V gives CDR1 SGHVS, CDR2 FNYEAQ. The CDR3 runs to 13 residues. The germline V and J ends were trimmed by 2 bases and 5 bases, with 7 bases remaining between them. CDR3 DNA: TGTGCCAGCAGCTTACGAGAGCATCAGCCCCAGCATTTT. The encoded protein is CASSLREHQPQHF. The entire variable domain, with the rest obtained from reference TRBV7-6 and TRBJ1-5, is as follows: GAGVSQSPRYKVTKRGQDVALRCDPISGHVSLYWYRQALGQGPEFLTYFNYEAQQDKSGLPNDRFSAERPEGSISTLTIQRTEQRDSAMYRCASSLREHQPQHFGDGTRLSIL.

CDR3 amino acids: CAWTRGGLGYGYTF. CDR3 bases: TGTGCCTGGACCAGAGGGGGGCTCGGCTATGGCTACACCTTC. This chain uses TRBV30 with TRBJ1-2, with D possibly matching TRBD1 (6 bases). CDR3 length: 14 amino acids. Germline V gene data show CDR1 as GTSNPN and CDR2 as SVGIG (reference sequence). The V gene lost 4 bases and the J gene lost 4 bases, with 16 bases spanning the gap.

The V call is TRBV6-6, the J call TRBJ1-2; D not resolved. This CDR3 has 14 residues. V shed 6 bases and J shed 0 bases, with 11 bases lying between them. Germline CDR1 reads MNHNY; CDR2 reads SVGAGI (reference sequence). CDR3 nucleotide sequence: TGTGCCAGCAGCCGCTACCCAGCTAACTATGGCTACACCTTC. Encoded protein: CASSRYPANYGYTF.

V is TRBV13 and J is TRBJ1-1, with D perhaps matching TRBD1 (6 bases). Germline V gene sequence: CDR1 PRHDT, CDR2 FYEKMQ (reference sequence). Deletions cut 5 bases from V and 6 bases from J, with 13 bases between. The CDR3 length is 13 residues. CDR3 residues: CASSPTRQAEAFF. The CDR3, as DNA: TGTGCCAGCAGCCCTACCAGACAGGCTGAAGCTTTCTTT.

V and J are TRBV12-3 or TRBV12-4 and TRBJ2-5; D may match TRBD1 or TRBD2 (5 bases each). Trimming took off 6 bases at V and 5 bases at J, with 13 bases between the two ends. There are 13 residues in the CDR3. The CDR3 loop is CASSRRDPETQYF. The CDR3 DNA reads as TGTGCCAGCAGCCGCCGGGACCCGGAGACCCAGTACTTC.

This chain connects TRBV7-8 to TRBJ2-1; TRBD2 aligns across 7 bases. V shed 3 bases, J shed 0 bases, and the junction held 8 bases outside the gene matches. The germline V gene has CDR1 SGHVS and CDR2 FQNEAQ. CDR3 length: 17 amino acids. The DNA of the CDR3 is TGTGCCAGCAGCTTTCCGGGGAGGGCGAGCTCCTACAATGAGCAGTTCTTC. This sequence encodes CASSFPGRASSYNEQFF.

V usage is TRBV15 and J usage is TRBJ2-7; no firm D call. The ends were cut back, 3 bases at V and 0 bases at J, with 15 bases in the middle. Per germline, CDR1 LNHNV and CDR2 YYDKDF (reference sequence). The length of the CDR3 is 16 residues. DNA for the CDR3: TGTGCCACCAGCAGGCTGGACCTCTACTCCTCCTACGAGCAGTACTTC. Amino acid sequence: CATSRLDLYSSYEQYF.

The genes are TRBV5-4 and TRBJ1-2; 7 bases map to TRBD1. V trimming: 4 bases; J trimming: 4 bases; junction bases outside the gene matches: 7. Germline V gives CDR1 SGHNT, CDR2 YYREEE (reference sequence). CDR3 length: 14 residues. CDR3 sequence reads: CASSHSDRPYGYTF. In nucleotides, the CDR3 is TGTGCCAGCAGCCACTCGGACAGGCCCTATGGCTACACCTTC.

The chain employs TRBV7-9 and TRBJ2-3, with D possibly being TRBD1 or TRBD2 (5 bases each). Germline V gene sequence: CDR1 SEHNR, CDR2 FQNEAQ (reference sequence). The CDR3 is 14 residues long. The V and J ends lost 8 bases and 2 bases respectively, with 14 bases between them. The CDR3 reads CASEPGQFTDTQYF. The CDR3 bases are TGTGCCAGCGAACCGGGGCAGTTCACAGATACGCAGTATTTT.

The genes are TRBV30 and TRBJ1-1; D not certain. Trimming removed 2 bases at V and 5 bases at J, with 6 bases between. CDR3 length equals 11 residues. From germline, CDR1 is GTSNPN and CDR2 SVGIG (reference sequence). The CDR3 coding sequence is TGTGCCTGGAGTCGGAGGACTGAAGCTTTCTTT. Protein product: CAWSRRTEAFF.

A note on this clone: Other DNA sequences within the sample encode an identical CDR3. CDR3 in DNA: TGTGCCAGCAGCCAAGGAATACAGAGCTCCTACAATGAGCAGTTCTTC. It specifies CASSQGIQSSYNEQFF. The chain has TRBV3-1 (or the pseudogene TRBV3-2) and TRBJ2-1; D not resolved. Trimming stripped 1 base from V and 0 bases from J, with 10 bases between. There are 16 residues in the CDR3. Germline V gene lookup returns CDR1 LGHDT and CDR2 YNNKEL (reference sequence).

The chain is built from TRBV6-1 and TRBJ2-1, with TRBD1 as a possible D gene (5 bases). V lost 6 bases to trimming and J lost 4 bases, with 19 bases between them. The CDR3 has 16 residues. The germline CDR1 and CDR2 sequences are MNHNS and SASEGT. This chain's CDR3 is CASSEQVLSRYNEQFF. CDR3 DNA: TGTGCCAGCAGCGAACAGGTGCTTTCCCGTTACAATGAGCAGTTCTTC.

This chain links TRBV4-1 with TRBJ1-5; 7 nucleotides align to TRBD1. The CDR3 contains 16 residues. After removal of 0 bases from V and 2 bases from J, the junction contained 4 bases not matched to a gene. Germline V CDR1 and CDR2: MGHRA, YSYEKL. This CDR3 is CASSQEEGAGNQPQHF. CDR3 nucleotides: TGCGCCAGCAGCCAAGAGGAGGGGGCGGGCAATCAGCCCCAGCATTTT.

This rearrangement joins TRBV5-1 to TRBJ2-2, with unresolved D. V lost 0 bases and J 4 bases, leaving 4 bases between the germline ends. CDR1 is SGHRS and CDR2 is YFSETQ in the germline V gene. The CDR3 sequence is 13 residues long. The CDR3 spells CASSLGPTGELFF. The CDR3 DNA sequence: TGCGCCAGCAGCTTGGGTCCCACCGGGGAGCTGTTTTTT.

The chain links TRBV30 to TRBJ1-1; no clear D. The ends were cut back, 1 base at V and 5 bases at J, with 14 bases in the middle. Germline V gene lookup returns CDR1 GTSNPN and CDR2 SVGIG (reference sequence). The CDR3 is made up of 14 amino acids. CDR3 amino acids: CAWSGGWAGTEAFF. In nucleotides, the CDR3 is TGTGCCTGGAGTGGTGGATGGGCGGGGACTGAAGCTTTCTTT.

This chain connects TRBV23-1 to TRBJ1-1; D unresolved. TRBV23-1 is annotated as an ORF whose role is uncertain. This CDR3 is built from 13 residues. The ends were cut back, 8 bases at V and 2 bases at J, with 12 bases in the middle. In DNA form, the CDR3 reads TGCGCCAGCCTGCGCCGCCTCAACACTGAAGCTTTCTTT. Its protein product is CASLRRLNTEAFF.